This T cell receptor (beta chain) was retrieved from a study of blood T cell repertoires in COVID-19. The overall study: Samples taken during acute and convalescent COVID-19 were collected in the United States, Italy and Spain. The cDNA or gDNA used as material had been derived from T cells, B-cell-depleted T cells, or PBMCs.

The CDR3 covers 14 residues. With 5 bases clipped from V and 5 bases from J, the junction kept 6 bases outside the gene matches. Germline CDR1 reads MDHEN; CDR2 reads SYDVKM. Patients at the Seattle site were enrolled during active infection and followed longitudinally. Original methodology: The assay estimated nucleated cells by amplifying reference gene primers. The protocol was immunoSEQ multiplex PCR, while the TCRdb copy is restricted to in-frame clones and leaves out a portion. Clonal size and the V and J genes are those of that table, whereas D and trimming came from the DNA. Counted here are 250,000 to 300,000 clones, roughly nine tenths occurring once; the ten biggest clones make up about 12%.

The source of this sequence is a woman aged 30 to 39 with COVID-19, enrolled during active disease. The J gene is TRBJ2-7, the V gene TRBV28, with TRBD1 identical over 10 bases. The specimen sequenced was peripheral blood. CDR3 DNA sequence: TGTGCCAGCAGTATCGGGACAGGGGTCAACGAGCAGTACTTC. Translating gives CASSIGTGVNEQYF. Looking up the rest from reference TRBV28 and TRBJ2-7 gives the full variable domain: DVKVTQSSRYLVKRTGEKVFLECVQDMDHENMFWYRQDPGLGLRLIYFSYDVKMKEKGDIPEGYSVSREKKERFSLILESASTNQTSMYLCASSIGTGVNEQYFGPGTRLTVT.